These T cell receptor beta chains were read from a single sample in a study of T-cell memory formation after mild COVID-19. TCRdb fed the 5' RACE reads into MiXCR, producing one record per CDR3 protein. This table holds approximately 230,000 distinct CDR3 sequences, about a sixth found once. The sample was PBMCs or a T cell subset sorted from them (not recorded which). The receptors here all came from a man aged 18 to 35 who had mild COVID-19 (a few samples of this study predate the infection). Cell type and time point are not known. The CDR3 runs from the conserved cysteine through the conserved F or W. The order of the fields is CDR3 protein, CDR3 DNA, J gene, V gene, clone size, D gene. A D gene is named only where the DNA matches it firmly. Clone size is stated in some rows and not others, as once, few, many or a class when expanded.

CDR3: CASSLRTAEAFF; DNA: TGTGCCAGCAGCTTACGGACGGCTGAAGCTTTCTTT; J: TRBJ1-1; V: TRBV7-2; size: NA; D: NA
CDR3: CASSSRTENSNQPQHF; DNA: TGTGCCAGCAGTTCCCGGACAGAGAATAGCAATCAGCCCCAGCATTTT; J: TRBJ1-5; V: TRBV27; size: NA; D: NA
CDR3: CASGRAWAGANVLTF; DNA: TGTGCCAGCGGCCGCGCGTGGGCTGGGGCCAACGTCCTGACTTTC; J: TRBJ2-6; V: TRBV6-2/TRBV6-3; size: many; D: NA
CDR3: CASSPGQGWPGNTIYF; DNA: TGCGCCAGCAGCCCGGGGCAGGGATGGCCAGGAAACACCATATATTTT; J: TRBJ1-3; V: TRBV5-1; size: few; D: NA
CDR3: CATLTGVSTDTQYF; DNA: TGCGCCACCCTGACAGGGGTGAGCACAGATACGCAGTATTTT; J: TRBJ2-3; V: TRBV10-2; size: NA; D: TRBD1
CDR3: CASSSRTVRQETQYF; DNA: TGTGCCAGCAGCTCCCGGACAGTTAGGCAAGAGACCCAGTACTTC; J: TRBJ2-5; V: TRBV7-9; size: NA; D: NA
CDR3: CASRAGGLIGELFF; DNA: TGTGCCAGCAGGGCGGGGGGGCTTATCGGGGAGCTGTTTTTT; J: TRBJ2-2; V: TRBV2; size: few; D: TRBD2
CDR3: CASSAGETQYF; DNA: TGTGCCAGCAGCGCGGGAGAGACCCAGTACTTC; J: TRBJ2-5; V: TRBV11-2; size: few; D: NA
CDR3: CSASPGGSQIDTQYF; DNA: TGCAGTGCTAGCCCCGGAGGTTCCCAGATAGATACGCAGTATTTT; J: TRBJ2-3; V: TRBV20-1; size: many; D: NA
CDR3: CASSTRKGPQETQYF; DNA: TGTGCCAGCAGCACTAGAAAGGGGCCCCAAGAGACCCAGTACTTC; J: TRBJ2-5; V: TRBV7-2; size: NA; D: NA
CDR3: CASSPQGGNDETQYF; DNA: TGCGCCAGCAGCCCCCAAGGGGGGAATGATGAGACCCAGTACTTC; J: TRBJ2-5; V: TRBV5-1; size: few; D: NA
CDR3: CASSENSGNTDTQYF; DNA: TGTGCCAGCAGTGAAAATAGCGGAAACACAGATACGCAGTATTTT; J: TRBJ2-3; V: TRBV6-4; size: NA; D: NA
CDR3: CASSVGGASVQETQYF; DNA: TGTGCCAGCAGCGTAGGAGGGGCCTCTGTCCAAGAGACCCAGTACTTC; J: TRBJ2-5; V: TRBV9; size: few; D: NA
CDR3: CASSRRASTDTQYF; DNA: TGTGCCAGCAGCAGGCGGGCTAGCACAGATACGCAGTATTTT; J: TRBJ2-3; V: TRBV11-2; size: few; D: NA
CDR3: CASSQAWGTGNQETQYF; DNA: TGCGCCAGCAGCCAAGCCTGGGGGACAGGGAACCAAGAGACCCAGTACTTC; J: TRBJ2-5; V: TRBV4-3; size: NA; D: TRBD1
CDR3: CASSDIVGGGGTGELFF; DNA: TGTGCCAGCAGTGATATAGTTGGGGGGGGCGGAACCGGGGAGCTGTTTTTT; J: TRBJ2-2; V: TRBV6-5; size: NA; D: NA
CDR3: CASRPGTGGDTQYF; DNA: TGTGCCAGCAGACCCGGGACAGGGGGAGATACGCAGTATTTT; J: TRBJ2-3; V: TRBV5-6; size: few; D: TRBD1
CDR3: CASQGHRGNLETQYF; DNA: TGTGCCTCCCAAGGGCACAGGGGGAATTTGGAGACCCAGTACTTC; J: TRBJ2-5; V: TRBV7-9; size: few; D: TRBD1
CDR3: CSARVLEGGNYEQYF; DNA: TGCAGTGCTAGAGTCCTGGAGGGGGGAAACTACGAGCAGTACTTC; J: TRBJ2-7; V: TRBV20-1; size: NA; D: NA
CDR3: CASQELLGVNSPLHF; DNA: TGTGCCAGCCAAGAGCTTTTAGGGGTGAATTCACCCCTCCACTTT; J: TRBJ1-6; V: TRBV6-6; size: NA; D: NA
CDR3: CSARDQKQETQYF; DNA: TGCAGTGCTAGAGATCAGAAGCAAGAGACCCAGTACTTC; J: TRBJ2-5; V: TRBV20-1; size: few; D: NA
CDR3: CASSYLLAGTNTEAFF; DNA: TGTGCCAGCAGTTATTTGTTGGCAGGGACGAACACTGAAGCTTTCTTT; J: TRBJ1-1; V: TRBV6-5; size: many; D: NA
CDR3: CASSPRRGYNEQFF; DNA: TGTGCCAGCTCACCACGTAGGGGGTACAATGAGCAGTTCTTC; J: TRBJ2-1; V: TRBV18; size: NA; D: NA
CDR3: CASSLDSGTQETQYF; DNA: TGTGCCAGCAGCTTGGATTCAGGAACTCAAGAGACCCAGTACTTC; J: TRBJ2-5; V: TRBV5-4; size: NA; D: NA
CDR3: CASSQDIGGAYQPQHF; DNA: TGCGCCAGCAGCCAAGATATAGGGGGCGCGTATCAGCCCCAGCATTTT; J: TRBJ1-5; V: TRBV4-1; size: few; D: TRBD1
CDR3: CASSLGAGTNYGYTF; DNA: TGTGCCAGCAGCCTGGGGGCAGGGACTAACTATGGCTACACCTTC; J: TRBJ1-2; V: TRBV5-5; size: few; D: NA
CDR3: CASSLDPGIRPPNTIYF; DNA: TGTGCCAGCAGCTTAGATCCAGGGATTCGACCGCCAAACACCATATATTTT; J: TRBJ1-3; V: TRBV7-2; size: few; D: NA
CDR3: CSALNPGVQETQYF; DNA: TGCAGTGCCTTGAATCCGGGGGTCCAAGAGACCCAGTACTTC; J: TRBJ2-5; V: TRBV20-1; size: few; D: NA
CDR3: CASGEIKADTQYF; DNA: TGCGCCAGCGGGGAGATCAAGGCAGATACGCAGTATTTT; J: TRBJ2-3; V: TRBV5-1; size: NA; D: NA
CDR3: CAISEGFRNTIYF; DNA: TGTGCCATCAGTGAGGGATTCCGAAACACCATATATTTT; J: TRBJ1-3; V: TRBV10-3; size: few; D: NA
CDR3: CSVGGQGNYGYTF; DNA: TGCAGCGTAGGTGGACAGGGGAACTATGGCTACACCTTC; J: TRBJ1-2; V: TRBV29-1; size: NA; D: TRBD1
CDR3: CASTETGELFF; DNA: TGTGCCAGCACCGAGACCGGGGAGCTGTTTTTT; J: TRBJ2-2; V: TRBV12-3/TRBV12-4; size: NA; D: NA
CDR3: CASSHSNRVRCYEQFF; DNA: TGTGCCAGCTCCCATTCTAACCGGGTGCGGTGCTATGAGCAGTTCTTC; J: TRBJ2-1; V: TRBV3-2; size: NA; D: NA
CDR3: CSVGWLGSHGYTF; DNA: TGCAGCGTTGGATGGTTGGGGAGCCATGGCTACACCTTC; J: TRBJ1-2; V: TRBV29-1; size: NA; D: NA
CDR3: CASSPRRGRSEQFF; DNA: TGTGCCAGCAGCCCGAGGAGGGGGCGCAGTGAGCAGTTCTTC; J: TRBJ2-1; V: TRBV14; size: NA; D: NA
CDR3: CASSRQLLNTEAFF; DNA: TGCGCCAGCAGCCGACAGCTACTGAACACTGAAGCTTTCTTT; J: TRBJ1-1; V: TRBV4-3; size: few; D: NA
CDR3: CASSFPYAEQFF; DNA: TGTGCCAGCAGCTTCCCATACGCTGAGCAGTTCTTC; J: TRBJ2-1; V: TRBV7-2; size: few; D: NA
CDR3: CASSPITDTQYF; DNA: TGTGCCAGCTCCCCCATCACAGATACGCAGTATTTT; J: TRBJ2-3; V: TRBV18; size: many; D: NA
CDR3: CASSTQGNRNEQYF; DNA: TGTGCCAGCAGTACGCAGGGTAATAGAAACGAGCAGTACTTC; J: TRBJ2-7; V: TRBV6-5; size: NA; D: NA
CDR3: CASSNTPGRETQYF; DNA: TGCGCCAGCAGCAACACTCCAGGTAGAGAGACCCAGTACTTC; J: TRBJ2-5; V: TRBV5-1; size: NA; D: NA
CDR3: CASSLSSGGTDTQYF; DNA: TGTGCCAGCAGTTTGAGTAGCGGGGGCACAGATACGCAGTATTTT; J: TRBJ2-3; V: TRBV6-6; size: many; D: TRBD2
CDR3: CSACTSVSTDTQYF; DNA: TGCAGTGCTTGCACTAGCGTCAGCACAGATACGCAGTATTTT; J: TRBJ2-3; V: TRBV20-1; size: NA; D: TRBD2
CDR3: CASSLSYTYNEQFF; DNA: TGCGCCAGCAGCCTATCTTACACCTACAATGAGCAGTTCTTC; J: TRBJ2-1; V: TRBV4-3; size: few; D: NA
CDR3: CASWTGQPADTQYF; DNA: TGCGCCAGCTGGACGGGACAGCCCGCAGATACGCAGTATTTT; J: TRBJ2-3; V: TRBV5-1; size: NA; D: TRBD1
CDR3: CASSFWGAGEAFF; DNA: TGTGCCAGCAGTTTCTGGGGGGCCGGTGAAGCTTTCTTT; J: TRBJ1-1; V: TRBV27; size: NA; D: NA
CDR3: CRTGTGNEKLFF; DNA: TGCAGGACCGGGACAGGGAATGAAAAACTGTTTTTT; J: TRBJ1-4; V: TRBV20-1; size: NA; D: TRBD1
CDR3: CASSPQGAGRNSPLHF; DNA: TGTGCCAGCAGCCCCCAGGGGGCAGGCAGAAATTCACCCCTCCACTTT; J: TRBJ1-6; V: TRBV12-3/TRBV12-4; size: NA; D: TRBD1
CDR3: CATKRDRLGNQPQHF; DNA: TGTGCCACGAAAAGGGACCGCCTCGGCAATCAGCCCCAGCATTTT; J: TRBJ1-5; V: TRBV3-1; size: NA; D: NA
CDR3: CASSPLGLAMGEQFF; DNA: TGTGCCAGCAGTCCCCTCGGACTAGCGATGGGTGAGCAGTTCTTC; J: TRBJ2-1; V: TRBV11-2; size: few; D: TRBD2
CDR3: CAWVPISGANVLTF; DNA: TGTGCCTGGGTCCCGATTTCTGGGGCCAACGTCCTGACTTTC; J: TRBJ2-6; V: TRBV30; size: NA; D: NA
CDR3: CASSPSKASEAFF; DNA: TGCGCCAGCAGCCCCTCTAAGGCTTCAGAAGCTTTCTTT; J: TRBJ1-1; V: TRBV4-3; size: NA; D: NA
CDR3: CAWTRGQGSGELFF; DNA: TGTGCCTGGACCCGCGGGCAGGGTTCCGGGGAGCTGTTTTTT; J: TRBJ2-2; V: TRBV30; size: NA; D: NA